A single sample is the source of the 3 T cell receptor beta chains below, sequenced in a study of T-cell reconstitution after alpha-beta-depleted transplantation in children. Preparation of the TCRbeta library involved a method that used unique molecular identifiers. TCRdb used MiXCR to reprocess the PCR reads, holding one entry per CDR3 protein. The table includes approximately 200,000 distinct CDR3 sequences, 14% to 15% detected once. The sample was PBMCs from the stem cell graft donor, taken from the stem cell graft. The receptors come from a human donor who donated a stem cell graft to a child with acute lymphoblastic leukemia.

This clonotype has a count of ten or more. J is TRBJ2-3 and V is TRBV27, with TRBD2 matching 11 bases. The CDR3 has 14 residues. Germline V gene sequence: CDR1 MNHEY, CDR2 SMNVEV (reference sequence). Unmatched junction bases numbered 9, after V lost 9 bases and J lost 7 bases. The CDR3 DNA reads TGTGCCAGTACTAGCGGGGGCCCACGAAATACGCAGTATTTT. Translation gives CASTSGGPRNTQYF.

This clonotype was seen at least ten times. The rearrangement uses TRBV12-3 or TRBV12-4 and TRBJ1-3; D gene unclear. The ends were cut back, 8 bases at V and 6 bases at J, with 14 bases in the middle. This CDR3 is built from 13 residues. The CDR3: CASSLGRKNTIYF. The CDR3 coding sequence is TGTGCCAGCTCCCTCGGACGGAAAAACACCATATATTTT.

The V and J genes are TRBV20-1 and TRBJ1-2; maybe TRBD1 (5 bases). Deletions cut 6 bases from V and 7 bases from J, with 18 bases between. The CDR3 covers 13 residues. The germline V gene encodes CDR1 DFQATT and CDR2 SNEGSKA (reference sequence). The CDR3 loop reads CSAQKGADCGYTF. The CDR3, as DNA: TGCAGTGCCCAAAAAGGGGCCGACTGTGGCTACACCTTC.